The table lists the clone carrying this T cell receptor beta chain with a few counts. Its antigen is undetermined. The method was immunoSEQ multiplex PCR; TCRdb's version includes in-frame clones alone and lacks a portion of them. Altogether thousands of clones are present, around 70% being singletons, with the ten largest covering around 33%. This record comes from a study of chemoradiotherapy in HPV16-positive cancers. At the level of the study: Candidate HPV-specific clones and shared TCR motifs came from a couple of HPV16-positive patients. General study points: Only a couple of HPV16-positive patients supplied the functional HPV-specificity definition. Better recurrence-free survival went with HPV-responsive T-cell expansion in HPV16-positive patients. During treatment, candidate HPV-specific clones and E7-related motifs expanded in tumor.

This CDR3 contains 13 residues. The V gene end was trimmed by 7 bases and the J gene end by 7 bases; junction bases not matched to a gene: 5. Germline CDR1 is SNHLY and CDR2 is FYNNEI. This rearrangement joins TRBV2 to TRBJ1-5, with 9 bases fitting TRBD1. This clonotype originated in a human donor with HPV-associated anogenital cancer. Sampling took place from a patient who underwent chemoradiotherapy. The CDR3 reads CASNTGGRQPQHF. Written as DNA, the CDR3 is TGTGCCAGCAATACAGGGGGCAGGCAGCCCCAGCATTTT.